These 12 T cell receptor beta chains were all obtained from the same sample, sequenced in a study of T cells expressing NK-cell markers (dated by TCRdb to 2018 to 2020). The library was prepared using 5' RACE. For sequencing, an Illumina HiSeq 2000 was employed. TCRdb reprocessed the reads and lists each CDR3 protein sequence as a single entry, with no DNA. The table for this sample shows hundreds of thousands of distinct CDR3 sequences. The top ten clones comprise about 4% of the sample. The source material was blood T cells: a sorted CD56 or NKG2C T cell subset, CD4+ or CD8+ T cells, or bulk PBMC T cells (not recorded which). Receptors were obtained from a woman between 18 and 69 years old in good health.

J is TRBJ1-6 and V is TRBV5-1; TCRdb picks TRBD1, but there is no DNA to check that call. The CDR3 spans 14 residues. Germline values: CDR1 SGHRS, CDR2 YFSETQ. The CDR3 loop reads CASRPGGNNSPLHF.

V is TRBV6-1 and J is TRBJ2-1; the D call from TCRdb, TRBD2, cannot be confirmed without DNA. Germline V lookup: CDR1 MNHNS, CDR2 SASEGT. This CDR3 is built from 15 residues. CDR3 in amino acids: CASTPRGATGNEQFF.

The genes are TRBV20-1 and TRBJ2-7; as DNA is missing, the TRBD2 call by TCRdb cannot be tested. CDR1 DFQATT and CDR2 SNEGSKA come from the germline V gene (reference sequence). CDR3 length: 11 residues. The chain's CDR3 is CSAGPANEQYF.

This CDR3 is CASSRGQGGKDDEQYF. The gene calls are TRBV5-1 and TRBJ2-7; there is no DNA to check the TCRdb D call of TRBD1. Germline V gene lookup returns CDR1 SGHRS and CDR2 YFSETQ. The CDR3 contains 16 residues.

The chain is built from TRBV5-1 and TRBJ1-6. The CDR3 runs 15 residues. Germline CDR1 SGHRS, CDR2 YFSETQ. The CDR3 sequence is CASSPRPAIIHSLHF.

This chain's CDR3 is CASSESGAGANVLTF. This chain links TRBV25-1 with TRBJ2-6; TCRdb names TRBD1, which stays unverified in the absence of DNA. Germline V gene sequence: CDR1 MGHDK, CDR2 SYGVNS. The CDR3 is 15 residues long. Supplemented by reference TRBV25-1 and TRBJ2-6, the full variable domain reads EADIYQTPRYLVIGTGKKITLECSQTMGHDKMYWYQQDPGMELHLIHYSYGVNSTEKGDLSSESTVSRIRTEHFPLTLESARPSHTSQYLCASSESGAGANVLTFGAGSRLTVL.

The gene calls are TRBV7-3 and TRBJ2-1; TCRdb calls TRBD2, which cannot be checked without DNA. Per the germline V gene, CDR1 is SGHTA and CDR2 is FQGTGA. This CDR3 spans 14 amino acids. This CDR3 reads CASSRGREGSEQFF. Variable domain in full (rest from reference TRBV7-3 and TRBJ2-1): GAGVSQTPSNKVTEKGKYVELRCDPISGHTALYWYRQSLGQGPEFLIYFQGTGAADDSGLPNDRFFAVRPEGSVSTLKIQRTERGDSAVYLCASSRGREGSEQFFGPGTRLTVL.

The CDR3 sequence: CASSGTGALYGYTF. The chain recombines TRBV2 with TRBJ1-2; TCRdb's D call of TRBD1 is untestable without DNA. CDR1 and CDR2 (germline): SNHLY, FYNNEI. There are 14 residues in the CDR3.

The CDR3 loop is CASSLDRGPADTQYF. The chain uses TRBV5-1 and TRBJ2-3; TCRdb's D call of TRBD1 is untestable without DNA. The V gene's germline CDR1 is SGHRS and CDR2 YFSETQ. The length of the CDR3 is 15 residues. The full variable domain, rest sourced from reference TRBV5-1 and TRBJ2-3, is KAGVTQTPRYLIKTRGQQVTLSCSPISGHRSVSWYQQTPGQGLQFLFEYFSETQRNKGNFPGRFSGRQFSNSRSEMNVSTLELGDSALYLCASSLDRGPADTQYFGPGTRLTVL.

V is TRBV5-4 and J is TRBJ2-5; TCRdb picks TRBD1, but there is no DNA to check that call. Germline lookup yields CDR1 SGHNT and CDR2 YYREEE (reference sequence). The CDR3 length is 15 residues. The CDR3: CASSPGERLQETQYF.

V and J are TRBV20-1 and TRBJ1-1. The CDR3 is made up of 12 amino acids. Germline CDR1 and CDR2: DFQATT and SNEGSKA (reference sequence). The CDR3 loop reads CSARDTDTEAFF.

The rearrangement uses TRBV11-2 and TRBJ2-7; TCRdb indicates TRBD2, and absent DNA this call remains unverified. CDR1 SGHAT and CDR2 FQNNGV come from the germline V gene. The CDR3 totals 15 residues. This CDR3 reads CASGQTSGSPNEQYF.